This TCR beta chain is from a study of radiotherapy plus CTLA-4 blockade in lung cancer. Whole-study context: Overall, less than 20% of patients showed an objective response, while about 31% attained disease control.

The CDR3 runs to 16 residues. The V and J ends lost 4 bases and 4 bases, in that order; junction bases with no gene match: 9. Germline V gene lookup returns CDR1 SGHKS and CDR2 YYEKEE (reference sequence). Ipilimumab-mediated CTLA-4 blockade plus focal radiation was given to patients having chemo-refractory metastatic non-small-cell lung cancer. The data were produced by immunoSEQ multiplex PCR, yet TCRdb's version contains in-frame clones alone and is incomplete. This table has about 48,000 clones, 75% to 90% appearing once. This TCR derives from a human donor with non-small cell lung cancer who had stable disease on radiotherapy plus ipilimumab. Sequences were derived from peripheral blood, sampled from a patient treated with radiotherapy plus ipilimumab. The chain links TRBV5-5 to TRBJ2-7, with 12 bases matching TRBD2. CDR3 coding DNA: TGTGCCAGCAGCGCGAAAACCGGGACTAGCGGGTACGAGCAGTACTTC. Residues: CASSAKTGTSGYEQYF.